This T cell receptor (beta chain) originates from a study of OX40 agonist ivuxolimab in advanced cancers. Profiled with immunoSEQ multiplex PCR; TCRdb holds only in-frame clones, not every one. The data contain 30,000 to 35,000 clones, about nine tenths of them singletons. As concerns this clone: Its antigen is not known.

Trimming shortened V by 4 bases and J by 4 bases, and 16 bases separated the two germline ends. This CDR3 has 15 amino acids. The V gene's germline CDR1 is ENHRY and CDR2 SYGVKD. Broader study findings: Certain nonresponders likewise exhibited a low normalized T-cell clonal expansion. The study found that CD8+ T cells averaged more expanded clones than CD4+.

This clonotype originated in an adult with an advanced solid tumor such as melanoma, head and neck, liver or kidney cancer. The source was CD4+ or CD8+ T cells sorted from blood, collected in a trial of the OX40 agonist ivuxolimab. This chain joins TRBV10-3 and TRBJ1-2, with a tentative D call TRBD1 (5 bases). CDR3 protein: CAISAGDSLFYGYTF. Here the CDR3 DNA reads TGTGCCATCAGTGCCGGGGACTCCCTTTTCTATGGCTACACCTTC.